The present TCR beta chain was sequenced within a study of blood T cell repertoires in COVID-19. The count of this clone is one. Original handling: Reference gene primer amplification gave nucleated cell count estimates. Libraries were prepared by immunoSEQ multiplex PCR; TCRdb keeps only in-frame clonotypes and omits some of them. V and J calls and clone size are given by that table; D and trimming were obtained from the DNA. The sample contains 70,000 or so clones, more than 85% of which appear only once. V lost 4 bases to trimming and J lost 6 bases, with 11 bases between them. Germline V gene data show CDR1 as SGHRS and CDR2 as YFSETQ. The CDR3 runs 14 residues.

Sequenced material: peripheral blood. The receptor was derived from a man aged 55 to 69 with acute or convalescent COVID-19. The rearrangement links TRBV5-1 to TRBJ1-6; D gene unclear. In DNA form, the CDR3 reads TGCGCCAGCAGCCGGGAAATCGGTAATTCACCCCTCCACTTT. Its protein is CASSREIGNSPLHF.